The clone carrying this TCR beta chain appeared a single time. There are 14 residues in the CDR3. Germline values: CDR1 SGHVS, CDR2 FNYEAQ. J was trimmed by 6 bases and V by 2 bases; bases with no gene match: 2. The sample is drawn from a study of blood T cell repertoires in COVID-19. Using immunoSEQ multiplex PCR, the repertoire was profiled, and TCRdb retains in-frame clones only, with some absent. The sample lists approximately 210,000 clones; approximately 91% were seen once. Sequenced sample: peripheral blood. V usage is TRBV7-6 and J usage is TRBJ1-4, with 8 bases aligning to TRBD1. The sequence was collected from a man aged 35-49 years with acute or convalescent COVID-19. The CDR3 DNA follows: TGTGCCAGCAGCTTAAACAGGGGGGATGAAAAACTGTTTTTT. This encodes CASSLNRGDEKLFF.